The entry below describes one T cell receptor beta chain. The data were obtained in a study of shared clonotypes between healthy human individuals. TCRdb's copy holds only in-frame clones and misses some; the assay was immunoSEQ multiplex PCR. The sample consists of about 2.3 million clones, roughly 90% of them appearing once. The V and J ends lost 4 bases and 2 bases respectively, with 9 bases between them. The CDR3 is made up of 13 amino acids. CDR1 SGHVS and CDR2 FQNEAQ come from the germline V gene. The sample taken for sequencing was naive CD4+ T cells from PBMCs. Subset in this sample: CD45RA+ positively selected. This TCR came from a man younger than 35 in good health. Some clones in this sample may be carry-over from other donors' samples. The J gene is TRBJ2-7, the V gene TRBV7-8, with D maybe TRBD1 (5 bases). CDR3 protein: CASSSGIAYEQYF. The DNA for the CDR3 is TGTGCCAGCAGCTCAGGGATTGCCTACGAGCAGTACTTC.